This T cell receptor beta chain was recorded in a study of shared clonotypes between healthy human individuals. Whole-study results and caveats: Despite large depth, rarefaction showed incomplete sorted-subset sequencing. Some clonotypes were shared by all four sorted-subset donors, while others were not shared. The non-shared ones had lower generation probabilities than the shared ones.

The assay was immunoSEQ multiplex PCR, and TCRdb's table has in-frame clones only and misses some. The repertoire holds about 1,500,000 clones, with 95% to 97% as singletons. With 3 bases removed from V and 7 bases from J, the gap between germline ends came to 12 bases. From germline, CDR1 is MNHEY and CDR2 SMNVEV (reference sequence). CDR3 size: 14 residues. A remark on this clone: The antigen remains unidentified.

The sample consisted of naive CD4+ T cells sorted from blood. Specified subset: CD45RA+ positively selected. The clonotype comes from a man aged 30 to 45 in good health. The rearrangement uses TRBV27 and TRBJ1-4; the D is unclear. CDR3 DNA: TGTGCCAGCAGTTTGGGAGGGTGGGGTGAAAAACTGTTTTTT. As protein: CASSLGGWGEKLFF.